This TCR beta chain was retrieved from a study of cytomegalovirus exposure and HLA in healthy donors. The PCR had 60 Vbeta and 13 Jbeta primers. Authors' data handling: As a later analysis found, there were tens of millions of unique TCR beta chains, of which around 10 million were shared. Assay used: immunoSEQ multiplex PCR; TCRdb lists only in-frame clones, some missing. V, J and clone size reflect that table, while D and trimming were determined from the DNA. The table includes around 140,000 clones, 75% to 90% detected once. V trimming: 4 bases; J trimming: 9 bases; junction bases outside the gene matches: 6. Germline CDR1 and CDR2: SGDLS and YYNGEE. The CDR3 has 15 amino acids.

This receptor was obtained from a man between 35 and 55 years old in good health and CMV-seronegative. V usage is TRBV9 and J usage is TRBJ2-1; 14 bases are shared with TRBD2. Sequenced input: PBMCs. CDR3 DNA sequence: TGTGCCAGCAGCCCAGGGACTAGCGGGAGAGGTGAGCAGTTCTTC. Its translation is CASSPGTSGRGEQFF.